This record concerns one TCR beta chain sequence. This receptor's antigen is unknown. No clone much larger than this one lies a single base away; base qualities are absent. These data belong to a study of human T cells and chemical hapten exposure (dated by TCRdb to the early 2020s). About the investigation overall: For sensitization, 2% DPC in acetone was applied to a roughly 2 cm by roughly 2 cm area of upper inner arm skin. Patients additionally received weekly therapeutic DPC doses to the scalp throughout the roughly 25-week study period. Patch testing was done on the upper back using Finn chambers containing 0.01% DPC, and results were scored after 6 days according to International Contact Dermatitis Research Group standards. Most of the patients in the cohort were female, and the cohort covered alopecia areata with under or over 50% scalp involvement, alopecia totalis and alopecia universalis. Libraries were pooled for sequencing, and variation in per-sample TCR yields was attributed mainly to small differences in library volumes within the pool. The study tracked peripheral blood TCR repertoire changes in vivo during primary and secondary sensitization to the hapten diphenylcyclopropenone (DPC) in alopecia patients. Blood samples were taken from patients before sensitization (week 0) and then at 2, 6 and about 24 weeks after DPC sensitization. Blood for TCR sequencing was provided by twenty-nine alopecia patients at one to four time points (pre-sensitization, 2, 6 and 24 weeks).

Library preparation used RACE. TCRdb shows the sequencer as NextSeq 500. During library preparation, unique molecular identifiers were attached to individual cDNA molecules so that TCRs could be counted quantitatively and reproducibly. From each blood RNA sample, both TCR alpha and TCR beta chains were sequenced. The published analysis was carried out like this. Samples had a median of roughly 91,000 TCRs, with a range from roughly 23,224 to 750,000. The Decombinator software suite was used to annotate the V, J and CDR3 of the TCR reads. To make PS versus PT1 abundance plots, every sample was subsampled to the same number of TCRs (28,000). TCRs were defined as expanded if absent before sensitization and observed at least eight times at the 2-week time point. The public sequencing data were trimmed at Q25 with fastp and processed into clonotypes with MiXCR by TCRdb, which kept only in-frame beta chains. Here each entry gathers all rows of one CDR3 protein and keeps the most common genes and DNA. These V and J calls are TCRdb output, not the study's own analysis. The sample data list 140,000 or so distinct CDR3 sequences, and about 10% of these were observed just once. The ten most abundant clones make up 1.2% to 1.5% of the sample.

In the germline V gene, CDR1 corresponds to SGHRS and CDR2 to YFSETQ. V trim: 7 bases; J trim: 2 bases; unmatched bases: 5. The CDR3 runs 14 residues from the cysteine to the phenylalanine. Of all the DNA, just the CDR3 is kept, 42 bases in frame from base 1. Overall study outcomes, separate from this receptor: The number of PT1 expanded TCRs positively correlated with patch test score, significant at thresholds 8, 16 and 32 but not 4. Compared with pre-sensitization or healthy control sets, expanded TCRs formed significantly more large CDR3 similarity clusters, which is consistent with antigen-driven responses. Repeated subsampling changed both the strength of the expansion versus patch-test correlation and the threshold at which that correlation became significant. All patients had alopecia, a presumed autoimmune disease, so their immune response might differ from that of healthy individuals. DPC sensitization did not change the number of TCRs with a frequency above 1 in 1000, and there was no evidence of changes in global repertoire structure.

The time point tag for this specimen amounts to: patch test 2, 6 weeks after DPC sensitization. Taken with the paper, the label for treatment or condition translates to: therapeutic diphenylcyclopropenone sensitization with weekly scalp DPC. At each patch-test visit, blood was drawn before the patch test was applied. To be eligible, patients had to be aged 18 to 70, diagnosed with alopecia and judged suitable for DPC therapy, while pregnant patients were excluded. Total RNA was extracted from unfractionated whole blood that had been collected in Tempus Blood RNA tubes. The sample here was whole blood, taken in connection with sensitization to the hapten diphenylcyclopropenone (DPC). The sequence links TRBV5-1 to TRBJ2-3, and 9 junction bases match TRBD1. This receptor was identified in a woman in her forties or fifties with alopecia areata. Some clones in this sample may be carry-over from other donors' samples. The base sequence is TGCGCCAGCGGGGGACAGGGAGCCACAGATACGCAGTATTTT. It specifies CASGGQGATDTQYF.